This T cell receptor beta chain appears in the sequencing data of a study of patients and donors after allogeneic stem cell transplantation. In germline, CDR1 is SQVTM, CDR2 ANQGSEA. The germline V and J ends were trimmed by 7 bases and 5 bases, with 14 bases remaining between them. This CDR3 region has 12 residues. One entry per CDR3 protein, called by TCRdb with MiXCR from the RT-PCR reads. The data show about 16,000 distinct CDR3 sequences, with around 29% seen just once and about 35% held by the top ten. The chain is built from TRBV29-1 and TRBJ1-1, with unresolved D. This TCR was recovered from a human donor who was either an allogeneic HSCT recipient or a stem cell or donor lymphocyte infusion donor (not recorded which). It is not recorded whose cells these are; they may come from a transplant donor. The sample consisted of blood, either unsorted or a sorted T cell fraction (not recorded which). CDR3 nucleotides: TGCAGCGGGCACGAGGGTGGGACTGAAGCTTTCTTT. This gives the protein CSGHEGGTEAFF.